These T cell receptor beta chains were read from a single sample in a study of blood T cell repertoires in COVID-19. Measured with immunoSEQ multiplex PCR; TCRdb has only the in-frame clones, and not every one. The sample consists of 200,000 to 250,000 clones, roughly 84% of them appearing once. Source material: PBMCs or T cells enriched from blood (not recorded which). These receptors all stem from a woman in her 40s who had recovered from COVID-19. Both conserved end residues are part of each CDR3. The order of the fields is J gene, CDR3 length, clone size, V gene, D gene, CDR3 protein, CDR3 DNA. D genes are given only for firm matches. Clone size is not always given. Where it is, it says once, few, many or a class for expanded clones.

TRBJ1-5	13	.	TRBV11-3	.	CASSATVNQPQHF	TGTGCCAGCAGCGCGACAGTTAATCAGCCCCAGCATTTT
TRBJ2-3	13	.	TRBV5-5	.	CASSLQGLDTQYF	TGTGCCAGCAGCCTCCAGGGTTTGGATACGCAGTATTTT
TRBJ1-4	14	once	TRBV28	.	CASSLQEEGEKLFF	TGTGCCAGCAGTTTACAGGAGGAAGGGGAAAAACTGTTTTTT
TRBJ1-2	13	.	TRBV7-2	.	CASSSRTERGYTF	TGTGCCAGCAGCTCCCGGACAGAACGTGGCTACACCTTC
TRBJ2-1	11	.	TRBV20-1	.	CRGGSGNEQFF	TGCAGGGGGGGAAGTGGGAATGAGCAGTTCTTC
TRBJ2-1	14	.	TRBV7-9	.	CASSLILSYNEQFF	TGTGCCAGCTCACTGATCCTTTCCTACAATGAGCAGTTCTTC
TRBJ1-1	12	.	TRBV2	.	CASSERGGGAFF	TGTGCCAGCAGTGAAAGGGGGGGCGGAGCTTTCTTT
TRBJ2-7	13	few	TRBV15	TRBD1	CATGPRGPYEQYF	TGTGCCACCGGTCCCAGGGGGCCCTACGAGCAGTACTTC
TRBJ1-1	12	many	TRBV29-1	.	CSVAFEGREAFF	TGCAGCGTTGCGTTCGAGGGAAGGGAAGCTTTCTTT
TRBJ2-4	13	.	TRBV10-3	TRBD1	CAISPGGQNIQYF	TGTGCCATCAGTCCAGGGGGACAAAACATTCAGTACTTC
TRBJ1-4	15	.	TRBV18	.	CASSPPGQGKEKLFF	TGTGCCAGCTCACCACCGGGCCAGGGGAAGGAAAAACTGTTTTTT
TRBJ2-3	16	.	TRBV5-1	TRBD2	CASSPGLAGGTDTQYF	TGCGCCAGCAGCCCGGGACTAGCGGGGGGCACAGATACGCAGTATTTT
TRBJ1-1	14	.	TRBV5-1	.	CASSLTGGSAEAFF	TGCGCCAGCAGCTTGACGGGGGGGAGCGCTGAAGCTTTCTTT
TRBJ1-1	15	.	TRBV29-1	.	CSARPSAYGNTEAFF	TGCAGCGCCCGACCGAGCGCGTATGGGAACACTGAAGCTTTCTTT
TRBJ1-5	15	.	TRBV21-1	.	CASRTSLGGLQPQHF	TGTGCCAGCAGAACGTCCCTGGGGGGGCTACAGCCCCAGCATTTT
TRBJ2-7	15	.	TRBV24-1	TRBD1	CATSASPDRGNEQYF	TGTGCCACCAGTGCCTCACCGGACAGGGGGAACGAGCAGTACTTC
TRBJ2-7	13	.	TRBV13	.	CASSPDTGSEQYF	TGTGCCAGCAGCCCCGACACGGGGAGCGAGCAGTACTTC
TRBJ1-6	12	.	TRBV28	.	CASSLNPVPLHF	TGTGCCAGCAGTTTAAATCCCGTGCCCCTCCACTTT
TRBJ2-3	15	.	TRBV30	.	CAWMPGHTSTDTQYF	TGTGCCTGGATGCCGGGACACACTAGCACAGATACGCAGTATTTT
TRBJ1-5	14	once	TRBV18	.	CASSQNSRNQPQHF	TGTGCCAGCTCACAGAACAGCAGAAATCAGCCCCAGCATTTT
TRBJ2-1	17	.	TRBV7-8	TRBD2	CASSSWGSGRGYNEQFF	TGTGCCAGCAGCTCTTGGGGTAGCGGGAGGGGCTACAATGAGCAGTTCTTC
TRBJ2-3	15	.	TRBV3-1/TRBV3-2	TRBD2	CASSPVAGGTDTQYF	TGTGCCAGCAGCCCCGTAGCGGGAGGCACAGATACGCAGTATTTT
TRBJ2-5	14	.	TRBV4-1	.	CASSQVALQETQYF	TGCGCCAGCAGCCAAGTTGCGCTTCAAGAGACCCAGTACTTC